These T cell receptor beta chains were read from a single sample in a study of blood T cell repertoires in COVID-19. Here immunoSEQ multiplex PCR was the method, and the copy in TCRdb shows in-frame clones only, minus some. The sample has 150,000 to 200,000 clones, about 81% seen once. The specimen was peripheral blood. The receptors come from a woman in her sixties or seventies with COVID-19, enrolled during active disease. Each CDR3 is given with its conserved first and last residue. Each record gives: D gene, clone size, V gene, CDR3 protein. The D gene is left open where the match is weak. Some rows mark clone size as missing; the rest say once, few, many or name a class of expanded clone.

d_gene: TRBD1; abundance: .; v_gene: TRBV3-1/TRBV3-2; CDR3aa: CASSLGQGFGEQYF
d_gene: .; abundance: .; v_gene: TRBV5-4; CDR3aa: CASRTLGGGAKNSPLHF
d_gene: .; abundance: .; v_gene: TRBV6-5; CDR3aa: CASSKRQDGQPQHF
d_gene: .; abundance: .; v_gene: TRBV7-2; CDR3aa: CASSLAGAHNSPLHF
d_gene: .; abundance: .; v_gene: TRBV15; CDR3aa: CATSRDLVENEQFF
d_gene: TRBD1; abundance: once; v_gene: TRBV10-2; CDR3aa: CASKVSVGQGTNTGELFF
d_gene: TRBD1; abundance: .; v_gene: TRBV10-3; CDR3aa: CAISRRTGDGYTF
d_gene: TRBD2; abundance: .; v_gene: TRBV27; CDR3aa: CASTRVLAGYNEQFF
d_gene: .; abundance: .; v_gene: TRBV4-2; CDR3aa: CASSHGDGYGYTF
d_gene: .; abundance: many; v_gene: TRBV25-1; CDR3aa: CASSTTGVEKLFF
d_gene: .; abundance: .; v_gene: TRBV27; CDR3aa: CASGNPLGWETQYF
d_gene: TRBD2; abundance: .; v_gene: TRBV7-3; CDR3aa: CASSSYRLAPSGELFF
d_gene: .; abundance: .; v_gene: TRBV24-1; CDR3aa: CATTTGYTGELFF
d_gene: TRBD2; abundance: many; v_gene: TRBV7-3; CDR3aa: CASSLTAGGLETQYF
d_gene: .; abundance: .; v_gene: TRBV19; CDR3aa: CASREAGMGTEAFF
d_gene: .; abundance: .; v_gene: TRBV6-5; CDR3aa: CASHSSGNTIYF
d_gene: .; abundance: .; v_gene: TRBV19; CDR3aa: CASTSGSGNTIYF
d_gene: .; abundance: .; v_gene: TRBV23-1; CDR3aa: CASSQCRRQVGAFF
d_gene: .; abundance: .; v_gene: TRBV6-5; CDR3aa: CASSYLSRTGELFF
d_gene: TRBD2; abundance: few; v_gene: TRBV6-1; CDR3aa: CASSEAIAGAQFF
d_gene: TRBD1; abundance: .; v_gene: TRBV7-2; CDR3aa: CASSLRTGTGNYGYTF
d_gene: TRBD1; abundance: once; v_gene: TRBV7-8; CDR3aa: CATGRDRGQETQYF
d_gene: .; abundance: .; v_gene: TRBV3-1/TRBV3-2; CDR3aa: CASSSRDRTEAFF
d_gene: .; abundance: .; v_gene: TRBV6-1; CDR3aa: CASSEALEGLHGYTF
d_gene: .; abundance: few; v_gene: TRBV7-2; CDR3aa: CASSLLQGATGELFF
d_gene: TRBD2; abundance: .; v_gene: TRBV7-2; CDR3aa: CASSLVGGDTQYF
d_gene: TRBD2; abundance: .; v_gene: TRBV10-3; CDR3aa: CAISESQAGGPHEQFF
d_gene: .; abundance: .; v_gene: TRBV15; CDR3aa: CATSRVLASNHAGELFF
d_gene: .; abundance: once; v_gene: TRBV7-2; CDR3aa: CASSFDGGSNTGELFF
d_gene: .; abundance: .; v_gene: TRBV6-5; CDR3aa: CASSYGQLGSGNTIYF
d_gene: TRBD2; abundance: .; v_gene: TRBV18; CDR3aa: CASSREASGSGEQFF
d_gene: TRBD2; abundance: .; v_gene: TRBV7-2; CDR3aa: CASSTTGTTSSNEQFF
d_gene: TRBD2; abundance: .; v_gene: TRBV6-1; CDR3aa: CASSDGTSGSYEQYF
d_gene: TRBD2; abundance: once; v_gene: TRBV5-1; CDR3aa: CASSYGLAGVNEQFF
d_gene: TRBD1; abundance: .; v_gene: TRBV19; CDR3aa: CASSERTGGGYTF
d_gene: .; abundance: .; v_gene: TRBV6-2/TRBV6-3; CDR3aa: CASSRLIWSNEQFF
d_gene: .; abundance: .; v_gene: TRBV7-9; CDR3aa: CASSGRRLVPGELFF
d_gene: .; abundance: .; v_gene: TRBV30; CDR3aa: CAWRPLGEGDEKLFF
d_gene: .; abundance: .; v_gene: TRBV5-1; CDR3aa: CASSLAGADSQPQHF
d_gene: TRBD2; abundance: .; v_gene: TRBV4-1; CDR3aa: CASSQRTSGSTDTQYF
d_gene: TRBD1; abundance: few; v_gene: TRBV19; CDR3aa: CASSPGTGYGYTF
d_gene: TRBD1; abundance: few; v_gene: TRBV12-5; CDR3aa: CASGLGDRGHDTQYF
d_gene: TRBD2; abundance: few; v_gene: TRBV7-9; CDR3aa: CASSLGNTRELGDTQYF
d_gene: TRBD2; abundance: .; v_gene: TRBV19; CDR3aa: CASSISLERGASTDTQYF
d_gene: TRBD2; abundance: .; v_gene: TRBV19; CDR3aa: CASSSPRDWGGDTQYF
d_gene: .; abundance: .; v_gene: TRBV7-2; CDR3aa: CASSPRPRPDYTEAFF